The rows below give T cell receptor beta chains drawn from one sample of a study of T-cell reconstitution after alpha-beta-depleted transplantation in children. Using its own MiXCR run on the PCR reads, TCRdb lists one record per CDR3 protein. This sample yields 200,000 to 250,000 distinct CDR3 sequences, of which about 11% are seen a single time; 28% belongs to the top ten. The material sequenced was PBMCs, taken before TCRalphabeta/CD19-depleted stem cell transplant. The receptors were gathered from a child less than two years old with acute myeloid leukemia, due to receive a stem cell transplant. CDR3s include the opening cysteine and the closing phenylalanine or tryptophan. A D gene is named only where the DNA matches it firmly. Clone size is stated in some rows and not others, as once, few, many or a class when expanded.

V gene: TRBV27; clone size: many; J gene: TRBJ1-1; D gene: -; CDR3 protein: CASSPPGTLNTEAFF; CDR3 DNA: TGTGCCAGCAGTCCCCCCGGGACACTGAACACTGAAGCTTTCTTT
V gene: TRBV3-1; clone size: -; J gene: TRBJ2-1; D gene: TRBD2; CDR3 protein: CASSQDDGAGAFYNEQFF; CDR3 DNA: TGTGCCAGCAGCCAAGATGATGGAGCGGGAGCGTTCTACAATGAGCAGTTCTTC
V gene: TRBV12-3/TRBV12-4; clone size: many; J gene: TRBJ1-6; D gene: -; CDR3 protein: CASSFRAGNDLYNSPLHF; CDR3 DNA: TGTGCCAGCAGTTTCAGGGCAGGCAACGACCTTTATAATTCACCCCTCCACTTT
V gene: TRBV2; clone size: few; J gene: TRBJ2-7; D gene: TRBD1; CDR3 protein: CASRMTGGSYEQYF; CDR3 DNA: TGTGCCAGCAGGATGACAGGGGGCTCCTACGAGCAGTACTTC
V gene: TRBV5-1; clone size: many; J gene: TRBJ1-2; D gene: TRBD1; CDR3 protein: CASSLGQGATYGYTF; CDR3 DNA: TGCGCCAGCAGCTTAGGCCAGGGGGCAACCTATGGCTACACCTTC
V gene: TRBV9; clone size: many; J gene: TRBJ2-1; D gene: -; CDR3 protein: CASSVEDFRNEQFF; CDR3 DNA: TGTGCCAGCAGCGTAGAGGACTTTCGCAATGAGCAGTTCTTC
V gene: TRBV5-4; clone size: many; J gene: TRBJ1-6; D gene: -; CDR3 protein: CASSFPGGSNSPLHF; CDR3 DNA: TGTGCCAGCAGCTTCCCCGGGGGGAGTAATTCACCCCTCCACTTT
V gene: TRBV2; clone size: many; J gene: TRBJ2-7; D gene: -; CDR3 protein: CASNTGNSYEQYF; CDR3 DNA: TGTGCCAGCAATACAGGGAACTCCTACGAGCAGTACTTC
V gene: TRBV12-3/TRBV12-4; clone size: many; J gene: TRBJ1-1; D gene: TRBD1; CDR3 protein: CASNYGTVEAFF; CDR3 DNA: TGTGCCAGCAATTATGGGACAGTTGAAGCTTTCTTT
V gene: TRBV19; clone size: many; J gene: TRBJ2-2; D gene: TRBD1; CDR3 protein: CATQDRANTGELFF; CDR3 DNA: TGTGCCACCCAGGACAGGGCCAACACCGGGGAGCTGTTTTTT
V gene: TRBV5-4; clone size: many; J gene: TRBJ2-5; D gene: TRBD1; CDR3 protein: CASSQGVTQETQYF; CDR3 DNA: TGTGCCAGCAGCCAGGGGGTGACACAAGAGACCCAGTACTTC
V gene: TRBV12-3/TRBV12-4; clone size: many; J gene: TRBJ2-7; D gene: -; CDR3 protein: CASSLFGGEQYF; CDR3 DNA: TGTGCCAGCAGTTTATTTGGTGGGGAGCAGTACTTC
V gene: TRBV5-1; clone size: many; J gene: TRBJ2-3; D gene: TRBD1; CDR3 protein: CASSQGQETDTQYF; CDR3 DNA: TGCGCCAGCAGCCAAGGACAGGAGACAGATACGCAGTATTTT
V gene: TRBV7-8; clone size: -; J gene: TRBJ1-1; D gene: -; CDR3 protein: CASSLAGTMNTEAFF; CDR3 DNA: TGTGCCAGCAGCTTAGCGGGCACCATGAACACTGAAGCTTTCTTT
V gene: TRBV30; clone size: many; J gene: TRBJ2-3; D gene: -; CDR3 protein: CAWSDRDTQYF; CDR3 DNA: TGTGCCTGGAGTGATAGGGATACGCAGTATTTT
V gene: TRBV20-1; clone size: many; J gene: TRBJ2-2; D gene: TRBD2; CDR3 protein: CSAITSGGTGELFF; CDR3 DNA: TGCAGTGCTATCACTAGCGGAGGCACCGGGGAGCTGTTTTTT
V gene: TRBV10-3; clone size: many; J gene: TRBJ2-2; D gene: TRBD2; CDR3 protein: CAISGPSGGIPPNTGELFF; CDR3 DNA: TGTGCCATCAGCGGCCCGTCGGGGGGTATACCACCGAACACCGGGGAGCTGTTTTTT
V gene: TRBV28; clone size: few; J gene: TRBJ2-5; D gene: -; CDR3 protein: CASSPPRFQETQYF; CDR3 DNA: TGTGCCAGCAGTCCACCCAGGTTCCAAGAGACCCAGTACTTC
V gene: TRBV20-1; clone size: many; J gene: TRBJ2-1; D gene: TRBD2; CDR3 protein: CSARDSSGVSSYNEQFF; CDR3 DNA: TGCAGTGCTAGAGATTCCAGCGGGGTGAGCTCCTACAATGAGCAGTTCTTC
V gene: TRBV11-2; clone size: many; J gene: TRBJ2-1; D gene: -; CDR3 protein: CASSRGSEFKFYNEQFF; CDR3 DNA: TGTGCCAGCAGCCGCGGCTCGGAGTTCAAATTCTACAATGAGCAGTTCTTC
V gene: TRBV27; clone size: many; J gene: TRBJ2-7; D gene: TRBD2; CDR3 protein: CARTSGSYEQYF; CDR3 DNA: TGTGCCAGGACTAGCGGGAGCTACGAGCAGTACTTC